This is a list of T cell receptor beta chains from one sample in a study of OX40 agonist ivuxolimab in advanced cancers. TCRdb's copy holds only in-frame clones and misses some; the assay was immunoSEQ multiplex PCR. This sample yields tens of thousands of clones, of which approximately 88% are seen a single time; roughly 4.5% belongs to the top ten. The material sequenced was CD4+ or CD8+ T cells sorted from blood, taken in a trial of the OX40 agonist ivuxolimab. These receptors all stem from an adult with an advanced solid tumor such as melanoma, head and neck, liver or kidney cancer. The CDR3 runs from the conserved cysteine through the conserved F or W. D genes are given only for firm matches. Clone size is stated in some rows and not others, as once, few, many or a class when expanded.

D gene	V gene	J gene	clone size	CDR3 DNA	CDR3 protein
-	TRBV18	TRBJ2-5	-	TGTGCCAGCTCACCACAGGTTGGAGAGACCCAGTACTTC	CASSPQVGETQYF
-	TRBV11-3	TRBJ2-1	-	TGTGCCAGCAGCTTCGCGGGTAGCTCCTACAATGAGCAGTTCTTC	CASSFAGSSYNEQFF
-	TRBV7-8	TRBJ2-1	once	TGTGCCAGCAGCCCCTTAACTTACAATGAGCAGTTCTTC	CASSPLTYNEQFF
-	TRBV6-4	TRBJ1-2	-	TGTGCCAGCAGTGACTCAAGACGCCGGGACTATGGCTACACCTTC	CASSDSRRRDYGYTF
TRBD1	TRBV19	TRBJ1-1	-	TGTGCCAGTACTCCCCGACAGGGAGGGACTGAAGCTTTCTTT	CASTPRQGGTEAFF
-	TRBV25-1	TRBJ1-1	-	TGTGCCAGCAGTGAATACCGAGGGACTGAAGCTTTCTTT	CASSEYRGTEAFF
-	TRBV7-2	TRBJ2-7	-	TGTGCCAGCAGCCCGCGACCGGGACAGCAGTACTTC	CASSPRPGQQYF
TRBD1	TRBV2	TRBJ2-7	-	TGTGCCAGCAGTGTAGACAGGGGGCGCGAGCAGTACTTC	CASSVDRGREQYF
TRBD2	TRBV11-2	TRBJ2-7	once	TGTGCCAGCAGCTTAGAGTTCGGGAGGGACTACGAGCAGTACTTC	CASSLEFGRDYEQYF
-	TRBV5-6	TRBJ1-5	-	TGTGCCAGCAGCTTGATCGGGGGTCAGCCCCAGCATTTT	CASSLIGGQPQHF
TRBD2	TRBV7-6	TRBJ2-7	-	TGTGCCAGCAGCAAGACTAGCGGTTACGAGCAGTACTTC	CASSKTSGYEQYF
TRBD2	TRBV5-8	TRBJ2-3	once	TGTGCCAGCAGTCTGGGCCTCTTAGCGGGAGGGCCGGCAGATACGCAGTATTTT	CASSLGLLAGGPADTQYF
-	TRBV11-3	TRBJ1-1	-	TGTGCCAGCAGCCGATCTGGGGGGGGGAACACTGAAGCTTTCTTT	CASSRSGGGNTEAFF
-	TRBV5-1	TRBJ2-7	-	TGCGCCAGCAGACCTAGCTGGGTGGGAACCTACGAGCAGTACTTC	CASRPSWVGTYEQYF
-	TRBV11-3	TRBJ2-5	-	TGTGCCAGCAGCTTAGCTGAGACCCAGTACTTC	CASSLAETQYF
-	TRBV5-4	TRBJ1-2	-	TGTGCCAGCAGCGGAACCTCGGGGGGCGAGGACTATGGCTACACCTTC	CASSGTSGGEDYGYTF
-	TRBV10-3	TRBJ2-1	-	TGTGCCATCAGTGAGTCCGACATTTACAATGAGCAGTTCTTC	CAISESDIYNEQFF
-	TRBV19	TRBJ2-7	-	TGTGCCAGTAGTATAACCCTCTCCCCTTCACTAGCCCACGAGCAGTACTTC	CASSITLSPSLAHEQYF
-	TRBV6-6	TRBJ1-5	-	TGTGCCAGCAGTTACCTCGGTCAGCCCCAGCATTTT	CASSYLGQPQHF
TRBD2	TRBV14	TRBJ2-3	-	TGTGCCAGCAGCCTACTAGCGTCTAGCACAGATACGCAGTATTTT	CASSLLASSTDTQYF
TRBD2	TRBV6-1	TRBJ2-1	-	TGTGCCAGCAGTCCACTAGCGTCCCATGAGCAGTTCTTC	CASSPLASHEQFF
-	TRBV2	TRBJ2-3	medium-sized	TGTGCCAGCAGTGACGCAGATACGCAGTATTTT	CASSDADTQYF
TRBD2	TRBV4-2	TRBJ2-3	-	TGTGCCAGCAGCCAAGCCCCGACTAGCGGGAGTCCAGATACGCAGTATTTT	CASSQAPTSGSPDTQYF
TRBD2	TRBV27	TRBJ2-1	-	TGTGCCAGCAGTTTTGGGACTAGTAGGGTCTCCTACAATGAGCAGTTCTTC	CASSFGTSRVSYNEQFF
-	TRBV19	TRBJ2-3	-	TGTGCCAGCAGTTATTCCACAGATACGCAGTATTTT	CASSYSTDTQYF
-	TRBV28	TRBJ2-7	-	TGTGCCAGCAGTAAGAGAGGGGCGGATAACGAGCAGTACTTC	CASSKRGADNEQYF
-	TRBV29-1	TRBJ2-3	-	TGCAGCGCGATTACTACTAGGTCACGTACGCAGTATTTT	CSAITTRSRTQYF
-	TRBV29-1	TRBJ2-1	medium-sized	TGCAGCGCCCCAGGGGAACCGGCGGACAATGAGCAGTTCTTC	CSAPGEPADNEQFF
TRBD1	TRBV2	TRBJ2-1	-	TGTGCCAGCAGTTTCGACAGGGGGCGCCTAGTTAGGAATGAGCAGTTCTTC	CASSFDRGRLVRNEQFF
-	TRBV13	TRBJ1-4	-	TGTGCCAGCAGCTTCAGGGGTGGGGAAAAACTGTTTTTT	CASSFRGGEKLFF
TRBD1	TRBV10-3	TRBJ1-1	-	TGTGCCATCAGTGAGCGACAGGGGGCCTTCTCGCAAGAAGCTTTCTTT	CAISERQGAFSQEAFF
TRBD1	TRBV7-8	TRBJ2-3	-	TGTGCCAGCAGCCTCGACAGGGCTGTAGATACGCAGTATTTT	CASSLDRAVDTQYF
TRBD1	TRBV28	TRBJ2-7	-	TGTGCCAGTGGATACAGGGGGCAGACCTACGAGCAGTACTTC	CASGYRGQTYEQYF
TRBD2	TRBV12-5	TRBJ2-5	-	TGTGCTAGTGGTTTCTCGGTTAGCGGGAGGGGGACGGAGACCCAGTACTTC	CASGFSVSGRGTETQYF
-	TRBV5-1	TRBJ2-1	-	TGCGCCAGCAGCTTCGGGGCTAGTGGTGCCGATGAGCAGTTCTTC	CASSFGASGADEQFF
-	TRBV29-1	TRBJ1-2	-	TGCAGCGTTGAAGATCCGGGGGACTATGGCTACACCTTC	CSVEDPGDYGYTF
TRBD2	TRBV5-5	TRBJ2-7	-	TGTGCCAGCAGCTTGGTGCCGGCGGGAGGGCCAGGGGAGCAGTACTTC	CASSLVPAGGPGEQYF
-	TRBV23-1	TRBJ1-2	-	TGCGCCAGCAGTCAATCGGCAGGGGAAATCTATGGCTACACCTTC	CASSQSAGEIYGYTF
-	TRBV10-3	TRBJ2-7	-	TGTGCCATCAGCCCGACCGAGGGACATAGTCCCGAGCAGTACTTC	CAISPTEGHSPEQYF
-	TRBV4-3	TRBJ1-1	-	TGCGCCAGCAGCCAAGGCCTAAGGGCCCGGGACACTGAAGCTTTCTTT	CASSQGLRARDTEAFF
-	TRBV12-5	TRBJ2-3	-	TGTGCTAGTGAGGCGGGAAGGACAGATACGCAGTATTTT	CASEAGRTDTQYF
TRBD1	TRBV6-5	TRBJ1-5	once	TGTGCCAGCAGCGCCCTTGGACAGGGGAGTCAGCCCCAGCATTTT	CASSALGQGSQPQHF
-	TRBV3-1/TRBV3-2	TRBJ2-7	-	TGTGCCGACCATCACGAGCAGTACTTC	CADHHEQYF
-	TRBV6-5	TRBJ2-5	-	TGTGCCAGCAGTTACTCGGGGGGGCGGGAGACCCAGTACTTC	CASSYSGGRETQYF
-	TRBV28	TRBJ1-5	-	TGTGCCAGCAGTTTAGGGGGGTATGGCAATCAGCCCCAGCATTTT	CASSLGGYGNQPQHF
-	TRBV14	TRBJ2-7	-	TGTGCCAGCAGCCAAGTAGGCTCCGCGGTTCCTGGCGAGCAGTACTTC	CASSQVGSAVPGEQYF
-	TRBV4-3	TRBJ1-4	-	TGCGCCAGCAGCCAAGATCGTCGACAGGTTGAAAAACTGTTTTTT	CASSQDRRQVEKLFF
-	TRBV1	TRBJ2-1	-	TGCACCAGCAGCCAATTCCCTAGCGGGAGGCTCTACTACAATGAGCAGTTCTTC	CTSSQFPSGRLYYNEQFF
-	TRBV6-6	TRBJ1-2	-	TGTGCCAGCAGTCCAGGGACCGCTGGCTACACCTTC	CASSPGTAGYTF